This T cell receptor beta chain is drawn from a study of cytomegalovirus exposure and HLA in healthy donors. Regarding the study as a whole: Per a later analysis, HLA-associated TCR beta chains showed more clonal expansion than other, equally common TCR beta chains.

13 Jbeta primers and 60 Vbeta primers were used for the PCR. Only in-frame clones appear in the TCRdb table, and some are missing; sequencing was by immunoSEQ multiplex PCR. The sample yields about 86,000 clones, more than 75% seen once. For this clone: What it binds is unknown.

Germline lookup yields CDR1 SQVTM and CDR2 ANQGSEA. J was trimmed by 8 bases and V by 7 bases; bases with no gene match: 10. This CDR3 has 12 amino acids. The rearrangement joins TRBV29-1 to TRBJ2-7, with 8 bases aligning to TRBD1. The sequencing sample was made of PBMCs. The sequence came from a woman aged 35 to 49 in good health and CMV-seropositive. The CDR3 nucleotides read TGCAGCGCAAGACAGGGGCGCCACAAGCAGTACTTC. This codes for CSARQGRHKQYF.